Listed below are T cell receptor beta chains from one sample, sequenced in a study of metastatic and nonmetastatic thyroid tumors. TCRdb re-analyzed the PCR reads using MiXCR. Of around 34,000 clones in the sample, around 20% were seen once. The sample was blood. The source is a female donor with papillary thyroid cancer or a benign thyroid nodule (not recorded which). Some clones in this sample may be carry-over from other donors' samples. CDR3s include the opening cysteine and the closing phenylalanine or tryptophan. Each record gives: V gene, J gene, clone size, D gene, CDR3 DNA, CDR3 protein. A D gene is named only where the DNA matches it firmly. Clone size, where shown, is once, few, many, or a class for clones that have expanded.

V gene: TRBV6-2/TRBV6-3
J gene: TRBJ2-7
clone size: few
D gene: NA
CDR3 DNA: TGTGCCAGCAGTTACATGTACGAGCAGTACTTC
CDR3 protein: CASSYMYEQYF

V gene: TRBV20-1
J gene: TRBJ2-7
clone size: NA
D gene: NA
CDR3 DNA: TGCAGTGCACCGTGGAACACCTACGAACAGTCCTTC
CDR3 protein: CSAPWNTYEQSF

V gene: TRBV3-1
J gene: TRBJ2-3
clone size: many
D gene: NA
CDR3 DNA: TGTGCCAGCAGCCAAGAGGTCAGCACAGATACGCAGTATTTT
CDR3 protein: CASSQEVSTDTQYF

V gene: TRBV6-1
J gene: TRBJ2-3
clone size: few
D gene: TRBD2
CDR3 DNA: TGTGCCAGCAGTGAACGGCTAGCGGGAGGGGTTGGAGATACGCAGTATTTT
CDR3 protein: CASSERLAGGVGDTQYF

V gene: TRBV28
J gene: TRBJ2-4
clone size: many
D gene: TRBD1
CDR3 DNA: TGTGCCAGCAGTAAACAGGGGGCAAACATTCAGTACTTC
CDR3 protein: CASSKQGANIQYF

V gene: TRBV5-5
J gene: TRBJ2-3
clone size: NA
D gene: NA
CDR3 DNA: TGTGCCAGCAGCCCCCTTTCGGGGGGCACAGATACGCAGTATTTT
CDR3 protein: CASSPLSGGTDTQYF

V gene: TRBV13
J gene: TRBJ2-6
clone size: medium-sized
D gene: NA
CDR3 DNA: TGTGCCAGCGGTATGTCTGGGGCCAACGTCCTGACTTTC
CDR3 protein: CASGMSGANVLTF

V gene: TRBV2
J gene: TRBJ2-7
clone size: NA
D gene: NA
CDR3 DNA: TGTGCCAGCAGTCTCGGACAGACCTACGAGCAGTACTTC
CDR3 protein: CASSLGQTYEQYF

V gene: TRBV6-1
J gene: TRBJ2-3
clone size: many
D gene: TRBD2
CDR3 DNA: TGTGCCAGCAGTGATAAGGCGGGAGGGCCAGATACGCAGTATTTT
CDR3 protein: CASSDKAGGPDTQYF

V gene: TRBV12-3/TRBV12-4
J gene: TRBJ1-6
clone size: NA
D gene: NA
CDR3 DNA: TGTGCCAGCAGTTTTAGTAGGGGAGGTTCACCCCTCCACTTT
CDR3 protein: CASSFSRGGSPLHF

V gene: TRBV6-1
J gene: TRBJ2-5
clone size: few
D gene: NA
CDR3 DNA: TGTGCCAGCGGAATCCCTATGGGGCAGGAGACCCAGTACTTC
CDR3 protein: CASGIPMGQETQYF

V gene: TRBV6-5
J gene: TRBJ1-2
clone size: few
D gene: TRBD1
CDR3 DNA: TGTGCCAGCAGTTACAAGCCCAGGGGGCTCGGCTATGGCTACACCTTC
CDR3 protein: CASSYKPRGLGYGYTF

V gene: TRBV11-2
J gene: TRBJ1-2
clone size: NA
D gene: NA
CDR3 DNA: TGTGCCAGCAGCACGACCGCTAACTATGGCTACACCTTC
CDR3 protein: CASSTTANYGYTF

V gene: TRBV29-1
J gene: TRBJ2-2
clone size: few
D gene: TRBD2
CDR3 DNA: TGCAGCGTTGTTGACAGCGGGAAGGGCACCGGGGAGCTGTTTTTT
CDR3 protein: CSVVDSGKGTGELFF

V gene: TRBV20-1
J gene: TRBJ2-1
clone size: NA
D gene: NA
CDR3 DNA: TGCAGTGCTACTCCTTCTACAAGGACAGTTTTCCCCTACAATGAGCAGTTCTTC
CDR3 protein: CSATPSTRTVFPYNEQFF

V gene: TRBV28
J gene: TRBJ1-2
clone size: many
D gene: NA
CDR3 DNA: TGTGCCAGCAGTGACCCGAGCCCCTATGGCTACACCTTC
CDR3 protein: CASSDPSPYGYTF

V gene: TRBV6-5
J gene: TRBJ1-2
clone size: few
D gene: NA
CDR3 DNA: TGTGCCAGCAGTTACTCGGCGGTAACAGACTATGGCTACACCTTC
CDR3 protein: CASSYSAVTDYGYTF

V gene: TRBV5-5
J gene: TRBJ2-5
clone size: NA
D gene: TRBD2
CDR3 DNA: TGTGCCAGCAGCTTGGCCCGGGCGGGAGGGCAAGAGACCCAGTACTTC
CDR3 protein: CASSLARAGGQETQYF

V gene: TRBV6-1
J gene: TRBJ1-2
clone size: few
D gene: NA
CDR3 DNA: TGTGCCAGCCTTTGGGGATCGAACTATGGCTACACCTTC
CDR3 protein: CASLWGSNYGYTF

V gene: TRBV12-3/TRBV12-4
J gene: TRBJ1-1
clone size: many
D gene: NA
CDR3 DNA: TGTGCCAGCACCCTGAACACTGAAGCTTTCTTT
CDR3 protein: CASTLNTEAFF